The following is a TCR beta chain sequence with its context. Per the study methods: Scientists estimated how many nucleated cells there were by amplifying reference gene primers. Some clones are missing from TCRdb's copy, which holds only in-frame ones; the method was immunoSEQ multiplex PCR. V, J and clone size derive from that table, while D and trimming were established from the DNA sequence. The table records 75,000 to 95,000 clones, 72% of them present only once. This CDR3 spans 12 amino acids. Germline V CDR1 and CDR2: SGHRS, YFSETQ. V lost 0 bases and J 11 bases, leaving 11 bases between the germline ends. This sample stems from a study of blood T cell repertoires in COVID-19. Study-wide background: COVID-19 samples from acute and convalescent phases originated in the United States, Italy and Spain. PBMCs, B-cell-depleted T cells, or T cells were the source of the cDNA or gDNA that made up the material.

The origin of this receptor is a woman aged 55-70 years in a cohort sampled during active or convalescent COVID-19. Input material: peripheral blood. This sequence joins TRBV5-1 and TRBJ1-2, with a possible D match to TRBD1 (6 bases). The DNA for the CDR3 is TGCGCCAGCAGCTTGGACAGGGATTCGTACACCTTC. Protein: CASSLDRDSYTF. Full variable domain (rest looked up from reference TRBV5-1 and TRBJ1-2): KAGVTQTPRYLIKTRGQQVTLSCSPISGHRSVSWYQQTPGQGLQFLFEYFSETQRNKGNFPGRFSGRQFSNSRSEMNVSTLELGDSALYLCASSLDRDSYTFGSGTRLTVV.